The 22 T cell receptor beta chains listed next were all sequenced from one sample in a study of T cell responses to AZD1222 COVID-19 vaccine. The protocol was immunoSEQ multiplex PCR, while the TCRdb copy is restricted to in-frame clones and leaves out a portion. The sample lists about 220,000 clones, around 93% occurring once. Sequencing used peripheral blood, obtained on day 0 of MenACWY control vaccination. Receptor source: an adult in good health.

This chain links TRBV7-9 with TRBJ1-3, with D tentatively TRBD1 (6 bases). V lost 5 bases, J lost 8 bases, and 19 bases lay in between. Germline V gives CDR1 SEHNR, CDR2 FQNEAQ (reference sequence). There are 15 residues in the CDR3. For the CDR3, the DNA is TGTGCCAGCAGCCTAGGGGGGGTGCGCGGAGACACCATATATTTT. Translating it yields CASSLGGVRGDTIYF.

The gene calls are TRBV4-2 and TRBJ1-1, with 8 bases matching TRBD1. This CDR3 comprises 16 residues. Germline CDR1 and CDR2: LGHNA and YNFKEQ. The trim removed 4 bases at V and 0 bases at J, leaving 7 bases unmatched. CDR3 loop: CASSRTRQGLNTEAFF. CDR3 nucleotide sequence: TGTGCCAGCAGCCGAACGAGACAGGGGTTGAACACTGAAGCTTTCTTT.

The chain uses TRBV5-1 and TRBJ1-2; D may be TRBD1 (5 bases). The length of the CDR3 is 14 residues. V was shortened by 1 base and J by 3 bases, with 10 bases between the two germline ends. Germline-derived CDR1 and CDR2 are SGHRS and YFSETQ. The CDR3: CASSLSRGYYGYTF. Written as DNA, the CDR3 is TGCGCCAGCAGCTTGAGTCGGGGGTACTATGGCTACACCTTC.

This clone showed up just once. V usage is TRBV5-1 and J usage is TRBJ1-4; D is possibly TRBD1 (6 bases). Trimming pared 3 bases from V and 8 bases from J, leaving 20 bases between. Germline V gene data show CDR1 as SGHRS and CDR2 as YFSETQ. CDR3 size: 16 residues. CDR3 sequence (DNA): TGCGCCAGCAGCTCAACTTCGGGCAGGGGAAACGAAAAACTGTTTTTT. Translation: CASSSTSGRGNEKLFF.

J is TRBJ2-7 and V is TRBV19, with D tentatively TRBD1 (5 bases). Trimming took off 2 bases at V and 5 bases at J, with 7 bases between the two ends. The germline gives CDR1 LNHDA, CDR2 SQIVND (reference sequence). This CDR3 contains 12 residues. CDR3: CASSISRDEQYF. For the CDR3, the DNA is TGTGCCAGTAGTATATCCAGGGACGAGCAGTACTTC.

The chain employs TRBV15 and TRBJ2-5; the D is unclear. From germline, CDR1 is LNHNV and CDR2 YYDKDF (reference sequence). Deletions cut 1 base from V and 4 bases from J, with 10 bases between. CDR3 length: 14 amino acids. The CDR3 loop reads CATSRGAGRETQYF. CDR3 nucleotides: TGTGCCACCAGCAGAGGCGCCGGCAGAGAGACCCAGTACTTC.

The genes are TRBV2 and TRBJ1-2; no firm D call. CDR1 and CDR2 from the germline V gene are SNHLY and FYNNEI. The CDR3 covers 14 residues. Trimming pared 6 bases from V and 3 bases from J, leaving 14 bases between. CDR3 loop: CASSPPGSDYGYTF. Here the CDR3 DNA reads TGTGCCAGCAGCCCCCCAGGTTCTGACTATGGCTACACCTTC.

With regard to this clone: Other DNA sequences from this sample encode an identical CDR3 as well. The rearrangement uses TRBV29-1 and TRBJ1-2; D uncertain. This CDR3 has 12 residues. Trimming took 4 bases from V and 0 from J, leaving 6 bases between them. Germline CDR1 reads SQVTM; CDR2 reads ANQGSEA. The CDR3 region is CSVGTANYGYTF. Here the CDR3 DNA reads TGCAGCGTTGGGACGGCTAACTATGGCTACACCTTC.

This chain connects TRBV5-1 to TRBJ1-2, with D unclear. Trimming removed 4 bases at V and 2 bases at J, with 12 bases between. This CDR3 region has 14 residues. Germline V gene data show CDR1 as SGHRS and CDR2 as YFSETQ. CDR3: CASSRARENYGYTF. CDR3 DNA sequence: TGCGCCAGCAGCCGCGCAAGGGAGAACTATGGCTACACCTTC.

The rearrangement uses TRBV5-1 and TRBJ2-1, with TRBD2 matching over 7 bases. CDR1 and CDR2 from the germline V gene are SGHRS and YFSETQ. Trimming at V came to 0 bases and at J to 0 bases, leaving 6 bases not matched to a gene. This CDR3 has 17 residues. The CDR3 region is CASSLGLAGASYNEQFF. The CDR3 nucleotides are TGCGCCAGCAGCTTGGGTTTAGCGGGTGCCTCCTACAATGAGCAGTTCTTC.

V is TRBV19 and J is TRBJ2-7; 10 nucleotides match TRBD1. Germline lookup yields CDR1 LNHDA and CDR2 SQIVND (reference sequence). The junction had 2 bases not matched to a gene; V was cut back by 4 bases and J by 2 bases. The CDR3 is made up of 14 amino acids. CDR3 coding DNA: TGTGCCAGTAGTACTGGACAGGGGGCCTACGAGCAGTACTTC. Translated, it gives CASSTGQGAYEQYF.

The genes are TRBV5-1 and TRBJ1-1; the D is unclear. V was cut by 4 bases and J by 0 bases, with 4 bases left in between. CDR3 length: 12 residues. Per germline, CDR1 SGHRS and CDR2 YFSETQ. The CDR3 sequence: CASSRMNTEAFF. The CDR3 region has the DNA TGCGCCAGCAGCCGTATGAACACTGAAGCTTTCTTT. Full variable domain (remainder filled in from reference TRBV5-1 and TRBJ1-1): KAGVTQTPRYLIKTRGQQVTLSCSPISGHRSVSWYQQTPGQGLQFLFEYFSETQRNKGNFPGRFSGRQFSNSRSEMNVSTLELGDSALYLCASSRMNTEAFFGQGTRLTVV.

CDR3 residues: CASSEDRFSGNTIYF. CDR3 sequence (DNA): TGTGCCAGTAGTGAAGACAGATTCTCTGGAAACACCATATATTTT. V is TRBV19 and J is TRBJ1-3, with D perhaps matching TRBD1 (5 bases). Germline V lookup: CDR1 LNHDA, CDR2 SQIVND (reference sequence). This CDR3 has 15 residues. V lost 5 bases, J lost 0 bases, and 11 bases lay in between.

The rearrangement joins TRBV12-3 or TRBV12-4 to TRBJ1-2, with no clear D. This CDR3 contains 13 residues. Trimming removed 5 bases from V and 2 bases from J, with 9 bases in between. As DNA, the CDR3 is TGTGCCAGCAGTCTAGGACGGAACTATGGCTACACCTTC. Amino acid sequence: CASSLGRNYGYTF.

The rearrangement joins TRBV7-2 to TRBJ1-1; possible D gene TRBD1, 6 bases. The V gene's germline CDR1 is SGHTA and CDR2 FQGNSA. The CDR3 is 13 amino acids. The germline V and J ends were trimmed by 0 bases and 10 bases, with 12 bases remaining between them. The CDR3 loop reads CASSLALQGRAFF. The CDR3 region has the DNA TGTGCCAGCAGCTTAGCTTTACAGGGACGAGCTTTCTTT.

This chain connects TRBV6-2 or TRBV6-3 to TRBJ1-5, with a possible D match to TRBD1 (5 bases). CDR3 length: 13 amino acids. Germline values: CDR1 MNHEY, CDR2 SVGEGT. Deletions cut 5 bases from V and 9 bases from J, with 14 bases between. As DNA, the CDR3 is TGTGCCAGCAGTCTAGGGGAGAGGTTGCCCCAGCATTTT. Residues: CASSLGERLPQHF.

The V call is TRBV3-1 (or the pseudogene TRBV3-2), the J call TRBJ2-1, with TRBD2 as a possible D gene (5 bases). From germline, CDR1 is LGHDT and CDR2 YNNKEL (reference sequence). The V end was cut by 0 bases, the J end by 2 bases, with 11 bases between. The CDR3 length is 16 residues. The CDR3 loop is CASSQEATRAYNEQFF. The CDR3 DNA follows: TGTGCCAGCAGCCAAGAAGCGACGAGGGCCTACAATGAGCAGTTCTTC.

This clone was observed a single time. V usage is TRBV5-1 and J usage is TRBJ1-1, with D perhaps TRBD1 (6 bases). The CDR3 is 16 amino acids. V was shortened by 0 bases and J by 0 bases, with 12 bases between the two germline ends. Germline CDR1 reads SGHRS; CDR2 reads YFSETQ. The CDR3 region is CASSLAGGSMNTEAFF. For the CDR3, the DNA is TGCGCCAGCAGCTTGGCGGGGGGCTCTATGAACACTGAAGCTTTCTTT.

V usage is TRBV6-5 and J usage is TRBJ1-1, with D uncertain. The CDR3 is made up of 14 amino acids. The ends were cut back, 2 bases at V and 7 bases at J, with 14 bases in the middle. CDR1 is MNHEY, CDR2 SVGAGI, per germline. CDR3 sequence reads: CASSYGSDWGEAFF. The DNA of the CDR3 is TGTGCCAGCAGTTACGGAAGTGACTGGGGTGAAGCTTTCTTT.

The chain employs TRBV6-5 and TRBJ1-2; D is unresolved. This CDR3 comprises 14 residues. The germline CDR1 and CDR2 sequences are MNHEY and SVGAGI. Trimming removed 5 bases at V and 2 bases at J, with 12 bases between. Here the CDR3 reads CASSRNLLNYGYTF. The CDR3 nucleotides read TGTGCCAGCAGTCGGAATCTTTTGAACTATGGCTACACCTTC.

V gene TRBV7-8 combines with J gene TRBJ2-7; 8 bases are a match to TRBD2. This CDR3 is built from 18 residues. The germline V gene has CDR1 SGHVS and CDR2 FQNEAQ. V trimming: 1 base; J trimming: 5 bases; junction bases outside the gene matches: 16. CDR3 coding DNA: TGTGCCAGCAGCTTAGGACACCGGCGGCGGGGGGCGTTAAACGAGCAGTACTTC. This gives the protein CASSLGHRRRGALNEQYF.

In this sample, this clone turned up once. The rearrangement links TRBV28 to TRBJ2-7; 7 bases match TRBD2. Germline CDR1 reads MDHEN; CDR2 reads SYDVKM. The CDR3 is made up of 14 amino acids. V trimming: 5 bases; J trimming: 2 bases; junction bases outside the gene matches: 6. The CDR3 sequence is CASSVGGEAYEQYF. CDR3 sequence (DNA): TGTGCCAGCAGTGTTGGGGGGGAAGCCTACGAGCAGTACTTC.